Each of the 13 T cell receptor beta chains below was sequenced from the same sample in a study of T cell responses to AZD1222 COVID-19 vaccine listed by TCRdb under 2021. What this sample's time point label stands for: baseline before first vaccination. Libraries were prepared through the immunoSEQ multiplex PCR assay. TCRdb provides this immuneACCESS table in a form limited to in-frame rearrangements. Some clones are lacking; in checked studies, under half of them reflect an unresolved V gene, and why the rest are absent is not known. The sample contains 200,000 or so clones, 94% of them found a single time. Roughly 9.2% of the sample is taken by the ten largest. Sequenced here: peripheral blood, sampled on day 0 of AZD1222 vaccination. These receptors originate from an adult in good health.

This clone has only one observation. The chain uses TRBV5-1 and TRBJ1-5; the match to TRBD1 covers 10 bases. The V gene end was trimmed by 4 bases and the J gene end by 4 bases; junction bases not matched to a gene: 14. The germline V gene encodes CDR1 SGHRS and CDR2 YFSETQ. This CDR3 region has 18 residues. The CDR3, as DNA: TGCGCCAGCAGCCAGGGGACAGGGGCCAAGGGTGGTAATCAGCCCCAGCATTTT. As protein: CASSQGTGAKGGNQPQHF.

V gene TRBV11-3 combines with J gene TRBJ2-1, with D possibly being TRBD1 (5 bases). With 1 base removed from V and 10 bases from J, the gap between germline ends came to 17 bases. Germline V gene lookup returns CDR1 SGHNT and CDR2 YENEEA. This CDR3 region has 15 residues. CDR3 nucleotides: TGTGCCAGCAGCTTAGGGGGCCTTCAAGCAGGAGAGCAGTTCTTC. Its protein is CASSLGGLQAGEQFF.

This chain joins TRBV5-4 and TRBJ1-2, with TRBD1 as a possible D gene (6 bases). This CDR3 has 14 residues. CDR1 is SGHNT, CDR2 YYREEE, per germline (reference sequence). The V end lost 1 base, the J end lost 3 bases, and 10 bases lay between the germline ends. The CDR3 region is CASSLNGGDYGYTF. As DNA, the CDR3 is TGTGCCAGCAGCTTGAACGGGGGCGACTATGGCTACACCTTC.

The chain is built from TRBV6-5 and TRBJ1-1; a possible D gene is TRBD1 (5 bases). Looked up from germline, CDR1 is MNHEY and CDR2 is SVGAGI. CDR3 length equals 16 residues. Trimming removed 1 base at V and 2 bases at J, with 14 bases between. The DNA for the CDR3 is TGTGCCAGCAGTTACTGGCGGGGCGAGGGAAACACTGAAGCTTTCTTT. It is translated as CASSYWRGEGNTEAFF.

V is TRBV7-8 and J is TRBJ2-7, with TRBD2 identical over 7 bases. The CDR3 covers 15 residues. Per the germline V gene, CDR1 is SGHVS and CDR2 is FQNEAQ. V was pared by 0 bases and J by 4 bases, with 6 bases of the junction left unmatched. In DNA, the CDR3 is TGTGCCAGCAGCTTAGCCCGACGGGGAGGGTACGAGCAGTACTTC. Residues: CASSLARRGGYEQYF. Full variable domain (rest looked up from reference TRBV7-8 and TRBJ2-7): GAGVSQSPRYKVAKRGQDVALRCDPISGHVSLFWYQQALGQGPEFLTYFQNEAQLDKSGLPSDRFFAERPEGSVSTLKIQRTQQEDSAVYLCASSLARRGGYEQYFGPGTRLTVT.

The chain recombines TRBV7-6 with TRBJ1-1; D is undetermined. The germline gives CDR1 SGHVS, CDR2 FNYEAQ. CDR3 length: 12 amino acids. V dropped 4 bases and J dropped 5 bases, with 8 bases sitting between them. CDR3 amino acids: CASSSDRTEAFF. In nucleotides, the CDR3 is TGTGCCAGCAGCTCTGATAGGACTGAAGCTTTCTTT.

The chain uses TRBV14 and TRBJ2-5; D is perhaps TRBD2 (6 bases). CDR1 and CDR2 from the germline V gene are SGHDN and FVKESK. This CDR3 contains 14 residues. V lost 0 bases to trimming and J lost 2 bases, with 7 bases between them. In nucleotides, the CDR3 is TGTGCCAGCAGCCAAGAGCTAGCGCAAGAGACCCAGTACTTC. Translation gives CASSQELAQETQYF.

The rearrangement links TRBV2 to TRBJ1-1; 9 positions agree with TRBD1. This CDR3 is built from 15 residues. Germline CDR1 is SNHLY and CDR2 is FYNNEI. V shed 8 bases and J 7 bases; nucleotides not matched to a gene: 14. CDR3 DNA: TGTGCCAGCGAGACAGGGGGAAGTAGGGCACGTGAAGCTTTCTTT. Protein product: CASETGGSRAREAFF.

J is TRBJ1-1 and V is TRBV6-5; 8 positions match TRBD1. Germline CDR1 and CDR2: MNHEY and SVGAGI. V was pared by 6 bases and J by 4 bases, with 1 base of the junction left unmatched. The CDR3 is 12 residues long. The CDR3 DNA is TGTGCCAGCAGCAGGGGGCCCACTGAAGCTTTCTTT. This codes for CASSRGPTEAFF.

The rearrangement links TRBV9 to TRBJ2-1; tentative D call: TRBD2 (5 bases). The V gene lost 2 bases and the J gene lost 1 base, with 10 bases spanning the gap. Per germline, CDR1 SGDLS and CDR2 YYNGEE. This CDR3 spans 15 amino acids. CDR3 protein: CASSVKSGSYNEQFF. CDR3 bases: TGTGCCAGCAGCGTGAAAAGCGGTTCCTACAATGAGCAGTTCTTC.

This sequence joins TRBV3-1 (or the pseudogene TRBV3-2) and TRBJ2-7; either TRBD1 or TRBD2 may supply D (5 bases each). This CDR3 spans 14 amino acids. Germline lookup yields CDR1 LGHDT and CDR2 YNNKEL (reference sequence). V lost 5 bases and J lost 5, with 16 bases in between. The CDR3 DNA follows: TGTGCCAGCAGCTCTTCGGGGACCGTAAACGAGCAGTACTTC. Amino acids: CASSSSGTVNEQYF.

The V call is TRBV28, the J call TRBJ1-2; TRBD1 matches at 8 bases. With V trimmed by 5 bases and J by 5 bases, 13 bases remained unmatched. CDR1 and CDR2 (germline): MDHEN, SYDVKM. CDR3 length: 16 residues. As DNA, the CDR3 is TGTGCCAGCAGTCCCCCGACAGGGGCACTAGGATATGGCTACACCTTC. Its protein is CASSPPTGALGYGYTF.

CDR3 residues: CASSGDPLGNQPQHF. As DNA, the CDR3 is TGTGCCAGCAGCGGGGACCCTTTGGGGAATCAGCCCCAGCATTTT. This rearrangement joins TRBV2 to TRBJ1-5, with D perhaps matching TRBD1 (5 bases). Trimming cost V 6 bases and J 4 bases, with 16 bases left between them. Looked up from germline, CDR1 is SNHLY and CDR2 is FYNNEI. This CDR3 has 15 amino acids.